This TCR beta chain emerged from a study of blood T cell repertoires in COVID-19. Across the whole study: Sources were T cells, B-cell-depleted T cells, or PBMCs; the material itself was cDNA or gDNA.

The CDR3 is 15 amino acids. Per germline, CDR1 LNHDA and CDR2 SQIVND (reference sequence). The V gene end was trimmed by 1 base and the J gene end by 1 base; junction bases not matched to a gene: 1. As handled by the study authors: Cell counts per sample came from amplifying reference gene primers. Here immunoSEQ multiplex PCR was the method, and the copy in TCRdb shows in-frame clones only, minus some. That table furnishes V, J and clone size, whereas the DNA furnished D and trimming. The repertoire holds more than 50,000 clones, around 83% seen once, with under 2% in the top ten. The V call is TRBV19, the J call TRBJ2-3, with 8 bases matching TRBD2. The sequencing sample was made of peripheral blood. This TCR derives from a woman aged 60-75 years with acute or convalescent COVID-19. CDR3 residues: CASSIGAGGTDTQYF. DNA of the CDR3: TGTGCCAGTAGTATAGGAGCGGGGGGCACAGATACGCAGTATTTT.